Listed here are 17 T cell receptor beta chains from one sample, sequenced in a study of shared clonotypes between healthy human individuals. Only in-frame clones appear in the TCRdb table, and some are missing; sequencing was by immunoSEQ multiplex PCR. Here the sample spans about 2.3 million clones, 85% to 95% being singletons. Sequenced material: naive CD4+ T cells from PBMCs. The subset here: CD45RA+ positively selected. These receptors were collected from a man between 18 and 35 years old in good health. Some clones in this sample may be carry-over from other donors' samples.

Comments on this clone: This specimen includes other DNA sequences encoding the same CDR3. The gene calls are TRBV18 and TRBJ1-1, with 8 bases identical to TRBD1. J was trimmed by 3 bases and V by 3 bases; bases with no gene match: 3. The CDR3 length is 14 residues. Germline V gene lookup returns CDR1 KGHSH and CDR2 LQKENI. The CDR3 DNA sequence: TGTGCCAGCTCACCGACGGACAGGGACACTGAAGCTTTCTTT. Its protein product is CASSPTDRDTEAFF.

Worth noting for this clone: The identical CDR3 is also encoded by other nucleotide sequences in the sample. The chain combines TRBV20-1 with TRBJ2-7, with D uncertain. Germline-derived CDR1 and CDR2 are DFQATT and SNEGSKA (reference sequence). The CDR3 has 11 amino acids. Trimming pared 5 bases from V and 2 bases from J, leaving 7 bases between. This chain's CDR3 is CSARPPYEQYF. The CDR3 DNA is TGCAGTGCTCGACCGCCCTACGAGCAGTACTTC.

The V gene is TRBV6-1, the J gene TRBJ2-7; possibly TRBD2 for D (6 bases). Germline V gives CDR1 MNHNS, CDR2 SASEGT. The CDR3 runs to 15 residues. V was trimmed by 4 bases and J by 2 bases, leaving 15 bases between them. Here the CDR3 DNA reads TGTGCCAGCAGTGGGGGAGGACTTGGGGCCTACGAGCAGTACTTC. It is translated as CASSGGGLGAYEQYF.

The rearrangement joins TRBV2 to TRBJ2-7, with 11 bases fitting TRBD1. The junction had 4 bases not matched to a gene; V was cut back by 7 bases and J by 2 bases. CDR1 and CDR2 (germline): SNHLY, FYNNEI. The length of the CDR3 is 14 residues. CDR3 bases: TGTGCCAGCACCGGACAGGGGGCGGCCTACGAGCAGTACTTC. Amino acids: CASTGQGAAYEQYF.

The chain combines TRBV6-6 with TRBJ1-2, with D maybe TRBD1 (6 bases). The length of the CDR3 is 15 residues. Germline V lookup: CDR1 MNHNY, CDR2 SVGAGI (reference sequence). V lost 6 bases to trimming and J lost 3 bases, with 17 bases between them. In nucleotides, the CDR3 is TGTGCCAGCAGCTCCACTGGACAGCGCGACTATGGCTACACCTTC. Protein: CASSSTGQRDYGYTF.

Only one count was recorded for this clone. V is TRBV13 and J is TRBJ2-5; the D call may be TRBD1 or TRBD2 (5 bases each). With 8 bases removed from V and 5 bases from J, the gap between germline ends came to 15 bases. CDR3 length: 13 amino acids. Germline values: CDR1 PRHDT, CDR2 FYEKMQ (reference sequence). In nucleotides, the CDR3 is TGTGCCAGCGGCCTACGAGAGGGGGAGACCCAGTACTTC. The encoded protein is CASGLREGETQYF.

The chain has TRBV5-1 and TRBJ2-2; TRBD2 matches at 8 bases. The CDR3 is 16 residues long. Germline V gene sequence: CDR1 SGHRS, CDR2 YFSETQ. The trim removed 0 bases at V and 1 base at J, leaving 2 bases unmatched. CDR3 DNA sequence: TGCGCCAGCAGCTTGGTACTAGCGGAGAACACCGGGGAGCTGTTTTTT. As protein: CASSLVLAENTGELFF. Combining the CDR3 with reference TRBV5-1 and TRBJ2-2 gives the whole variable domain KAGVTQTPRYLIKTRGQQVTLSCSPISGHRSVSWYQQTPGQGLQFLFEYFSETQRNKGNFPGRFSGRQFSNSRSEMNVSTLELGDSALYLCASSLVLAENTGELFFGEGSRLTVL.

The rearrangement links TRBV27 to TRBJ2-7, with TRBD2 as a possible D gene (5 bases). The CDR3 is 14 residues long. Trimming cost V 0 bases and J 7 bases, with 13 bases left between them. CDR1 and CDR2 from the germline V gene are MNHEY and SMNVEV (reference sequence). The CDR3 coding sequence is TGTGCCAGCAGTTTATCGCTAGCTCTGGGGGAGCAGTACTTC. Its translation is CASSLSLALGEQYF.

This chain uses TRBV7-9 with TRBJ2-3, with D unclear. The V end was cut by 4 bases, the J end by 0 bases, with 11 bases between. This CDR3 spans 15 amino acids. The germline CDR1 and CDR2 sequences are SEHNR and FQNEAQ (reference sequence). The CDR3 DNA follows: TGTGCCAGCAGCTCCATCCACTCTAGCACAGATACGCAGTATTTT. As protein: CASSSIHSSTDTQYF.

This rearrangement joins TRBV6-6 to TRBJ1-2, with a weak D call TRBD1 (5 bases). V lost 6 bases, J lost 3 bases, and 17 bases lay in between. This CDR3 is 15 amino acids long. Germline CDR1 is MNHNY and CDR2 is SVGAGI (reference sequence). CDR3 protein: CASSPDSGRDYGYTF. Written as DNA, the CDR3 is TGTGCCAGCAGCCCAGACAGCGGTAGGGACTATGGCTACACCTTC.

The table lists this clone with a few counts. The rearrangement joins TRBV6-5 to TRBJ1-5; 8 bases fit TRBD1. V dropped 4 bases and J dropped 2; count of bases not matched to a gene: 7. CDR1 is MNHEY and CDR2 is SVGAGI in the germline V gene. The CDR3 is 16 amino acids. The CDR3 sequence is CASSSGGGWGNQPQHF. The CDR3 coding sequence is TGTGCCAGCAGTTCAGGGGGCGGCTGGGGCAATCAGCCCCAGCATTTT.

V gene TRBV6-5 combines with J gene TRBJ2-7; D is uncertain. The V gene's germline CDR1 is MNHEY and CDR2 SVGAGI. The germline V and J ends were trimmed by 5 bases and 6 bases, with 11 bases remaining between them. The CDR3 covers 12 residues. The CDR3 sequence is CASSGPTGEQYF. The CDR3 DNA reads TGTGCCAGCAGTGGGCCGACGGGCGAGCAGTACTTC.

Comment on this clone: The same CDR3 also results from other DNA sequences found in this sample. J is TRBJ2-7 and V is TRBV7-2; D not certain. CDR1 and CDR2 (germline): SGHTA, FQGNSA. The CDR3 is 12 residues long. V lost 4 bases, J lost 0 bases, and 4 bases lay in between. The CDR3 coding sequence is TGTGCCAGCAGCTCAAACTCCTACGAGCAGTACTTC. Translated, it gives CASSSNSYEQYF.

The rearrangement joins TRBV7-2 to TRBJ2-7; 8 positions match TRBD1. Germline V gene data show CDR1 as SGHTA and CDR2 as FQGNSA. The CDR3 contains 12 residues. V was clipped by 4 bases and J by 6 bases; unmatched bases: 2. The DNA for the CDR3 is TGTGCCAGCAGCTCCACAGGGGGCGAGCAGTACTTC. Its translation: CASSSTGGEQYF. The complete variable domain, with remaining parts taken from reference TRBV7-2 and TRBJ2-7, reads GAGVSQSPSNKVTEKGKDVELRCDPISGHTALYWYRQSLGQGLEFLIYFQGNSAPDKSGLPSDRFSAERTGGSVSTLTIQRTQQEDSAVYLCASSSTGGEQYFGPGTRLTVT.

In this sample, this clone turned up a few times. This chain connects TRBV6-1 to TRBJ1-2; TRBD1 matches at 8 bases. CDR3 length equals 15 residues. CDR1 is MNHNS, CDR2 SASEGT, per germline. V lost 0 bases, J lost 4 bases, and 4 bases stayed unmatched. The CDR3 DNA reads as TGTGCCAGCAGTGAAGCCGGGACAGGTACCTATGGCTACACCTTC. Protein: CASSEAGTGTYGYTF.

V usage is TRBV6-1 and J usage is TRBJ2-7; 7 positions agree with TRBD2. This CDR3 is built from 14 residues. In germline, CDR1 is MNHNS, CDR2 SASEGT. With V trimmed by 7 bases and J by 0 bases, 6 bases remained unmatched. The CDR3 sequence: CASNRGGPSYEQYF. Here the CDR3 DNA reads TGTGCCAGCAATCGCGGGGGACCCTCCTACGAGCAGTACTTC.

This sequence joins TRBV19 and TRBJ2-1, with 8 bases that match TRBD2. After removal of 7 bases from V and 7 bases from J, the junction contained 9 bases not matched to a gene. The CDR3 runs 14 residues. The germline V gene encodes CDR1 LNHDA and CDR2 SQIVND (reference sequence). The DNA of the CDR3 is TGTGCCAGTACTCAGCGGGAGATTCAAAATGAGCAGTTCTTC. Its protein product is CASTQREIQNEQFF. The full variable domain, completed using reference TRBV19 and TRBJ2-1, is DGGITQSPKYLFRKEGQNVTLSCEQNLNHDAMYWYRQDPGQGLRLIYYSQIVNDFQKGDIAEGYSVSREKKESFPLTVTSAQKNPTAFYLCASTQREIQNEQFFGPGTRLTVL.